The rows below give T cell receptor beta chains drawn from one sample of a study of T cells in Graves' hyperthyroidism and ophthalmopathy. TCRdb recomputed calls from the multiplex PCR reads with MiXCR, one row per CDR3 protein. The table records over 90,000 distinct CDR3 sequences, around 50% of them present only once. Sequences were obtained from blood. Receptors originate from a man aged 35 to 55 with Graves' hyperthyroidism. Both conserved end residues are part of each CDR3. D genes are given only for firm matches. Not every row has a clone size; where given, it reads once, few, many or a size class.

v_call,clone_size,j_call,d_call,cdr3_nt,cdr3_aa
TRBV29-1,many,TRBJ2-3,TRBD2,TGCAGCGTACGGGGGGGACCGGGCACAGATACGCAGTATTTT,CSVRGGPGTDTQYF
TRBV5-8,many,TRBJ1-6,-,TGTGCCAGCAGCTTGAATGAAGGTCTGACCCTCCACTTT,CASSLNEGLTLHF
TRBV29-1,-,TRBJ2-7,TRBD1,TGCAGCTTAGGGATGGCAGGGGGCTCCTCCTCCTACGAGCAGTACTTC,CSLGMAGGSSSYEQYF
TRBV15,-,TRBJ1-5,-,TGTGCCACCAGCAGAGTTCTCCAAGGGGTGAGCAATCAGCCCCAGCATTTT,CATSRVLQGVSNQPQHF
TRBV7-9,many,TRBJ1-6,-,TGTGCCAGCAGCTTAGGACACGAATATAATTCACCCCTCCACTTT,CASSLGHEYNSPLHF
TRBV6-1,many,TRBJ2-5,-,TGTGCCAGCAGTCCTACCCAGGCGGAAGAGACCCAGTACTTC,CASSPTQAEETQYF
TRBV7-2,few,TRBJ2-1,-,TGTGCCAGCAGCCACAAGGGGGTTGAGCAGTTCTTC,CASSHKGVEQFF
TRBV12-3/TRBV12-4,few,TRBJ1-2,-,TGTGCCAGCACCCTAGGGGTGGAAGGGTTTAAGGGCTACACCTTC,CASTLGVEGFKGYTF
TRBV2,-,TRBJ2-3,-,TGTGCCAGCAGTGATAGTCGGGCGAAGACAGATACGCAGTATTTT,CASSDSRAKTDTQYF
TRBV9,once,TRBJ1-5,-,TGTGCCAGCAGCCCTGGGGGGCAGATCAATCAGCCCCAGCATTTT,CASSPGGQINQPQHF
TRBV12-3/TRBV12-4,-,TRBJ1-2,-,TGTGCCAGCAGTTTCTCGGGGGGCTATGGCTACACCTTC,CASSFSGGYGYTF
TRBV7-2,many,TRBJ1-5,-,TGTGCCAGCAGCTTGCCAGGCAATCAGCCCCAGCATTTT,CASSLPGNQPQHF
TRBV19,-,TRBJ1-6,TRBD1,TGTGCCAGTATGGACAGGATGGAAATCGGGTCACCCCTCCACTTT,CASMDRMEIGSPLHF
TRBV7-2,many,TRBJ2-1,TRBD2,TGTGCCAGCAGCTTAGCCCCGGCTAGCGGGAGTTACAATGAGCAGTTCTTC,CASSLAPASGSYNEQFF
TRBV12-3/TRBV12-4,-,TRBJ1-5,-,TGTGCCAGCAGTTTGGCTAGCGGGGGGTTAGAGACCCAGCATTTT,CASSLASGGLETQHF
TRBV6-5,-,TRBJ1-4,-,TGTGCCAGCAGTTACGGGGGGGTATCTAATGAAAAACCGTTTTTT,CASSYGGVSNEKPFF
TRBV7-4,-,TRBJ2-7,-,TGTGCCAGCAGCTTATTTCGGGGGGCGCGATCCTACGAGCAGTACTTC,CASSLFRGARSYEQYF
TRBV7-9,-,TRBJ2-7,-,TGTGCCAGCAGCTTAGGGATGGGACCCTACGAGCAGTACTTC,CASSLGMGPYEQYF
TRBV9,many,TRBJ1-3,-,TGTGCCAGCAGCGCAACAGGGTTCTCTGGAAACACCATATATTTT,CASSATGFSGNTIYF
TRBV20-1,once,TRBJ2-7,-,TGCAGTGCTAGAGATAGGGGGGCTGGGGCCAACTACGAGCAGTACTTC,CSARDRGAGANYEQYF
TRBV25-1,-,TRBJ2-7,-,TGTGCCAGCAGTGCTAACGTGGGAGGCTACGAGCAGTACTTC,CASSANVGGYEQYF
TRBV6-6,many,TRBJ2-7,-,TGTGCCAGCAGTTACCCGTCTCGCCCCGGCGAGCAGTACTTC,CASSYPSRPGEQYF
TRBV20-1,-,TRBJ2-3,TRBD2,TGCAGTGCTAGAGATCGGGGAGGGGTTGGCCAGTATTTT,CSARDRGGVGQYF
TRBV7-9,many,TRBJ1-3,TRBD1,TGTGCCAGCAGCCCACGGACAGGGGAGCGAAACACCATATATTTT,CASSPRTGERNTIYF
TRBV7-6,-,TRBJ1-1,-,TGTGCCAGCAGCAAAACCCCTGGCGGGAGGGTCTACTTTGAAGCTTTCTTT,CASSKTPGGRVYFEAFF
TRBV19,many,TRBJ1-1,-,TGTGCCAGTATGATAGATGGAGCCTTGAACACTGAAGCTTTCTTT,CASMIDGALNTEAFF
TRBV2,-,TRBJ2-1,-,TGTGCCTCACACTCCAGGTACAATGAGCAGTTCTTC,CASHSRYNEQFF
TRBV3-1,-,TRBJ1-5,-,TGTGCCAGCAGCCAAGATCGGGTAGCGCCCCAGCATTTT,CASSQDRVAPQHF
TRBV19,-,TRBJ1-5,-,TGTGCCAGTAGTATCATAGCGGGGGGGTCCAATCAGCCCCAGCATTTT,CASSIIAGGSNQPQHF
TRBV2,-,TRBJ2-7,TRBD1,TGTGCCAGTAACAGGGGGATCTACGAGCAGTACTTC,CASNRGIYEQYF
TRBV25-1,medium-sized,TRBJ1-2,-,TGTGCCAGCACGCCCTCGTCCTCAGCTAACTATGGCTACACCTTC,CASTPSSSANYGYTF
TRBV6-5,many,TRBJ2-5,TRBD2,TGTGCCAGCAGTTACGGAGCTAGCGGGGGGCGACCTGGAGAGACCCAGTACTTC,CASSYGASGGRPGETQYF
TRBV5-4,many,TRBJ2-2,-,TGTGCCAGCAGCTTGGTCCCCGGGGAGCTGTTTTTT,CASSLVPGELFF
TRBV6-6,many,TRBJ1-2,-,TGTGCCAGCAGCGACAGGAACTATGGCTACACCTTC,CASSDRNYGYTF
TRBV15,many,TRBJ1-5,-,TGTGCCACTCGGGGGGGGGAATATCAGCCCCAGCATTTT,CATRGGEYQPQHF
TRBV5-1,-,TRBJ2-5,TRBD2,TGCGCCAGCAATCCGATAGCGGGGCAAGAGACCCAGTACTTC,CASNPIAGQETQYF
TRBV20-1,-,TRBJ2-1,TRBD1,TGCAGTGCTAGGGGGACAGGGGGTATCAATGAGCAGTTCTTC,CSARGTGGINEQFF
TRBV20-1,many,TRBJ1-2,-,TGCAGTGCTAGGAGGGGGGAGGTGGGCCACTATGGCTACACCTTC,CSARRGEVGHYGYTF
TRBV9,-,TRBJ2-1,-,TGTGCCCGACCTAGGGGGAGGAATGAGCAGTTCTTC,CARPRGRNEQFF
TRBV10-3,many,TRBJ1-1,-,TGTGCCATCGGGGGGGACACTGAAGCTTTCTTT,CAIGGDTEAFF
TRBV20-1,-,TRBJ1-2,-,TGCAGTGCAAGCGGGCCAGGGACAGGCTACACCTTC,CSASGPGTGYTF
TRBV5-6,many,TRBJ2-1,TRBD1,TGTGCCAGCAGCGCGGGACAGGAGAACAATGAGCAGTTCTTC,CASSAGQENNEQFF
TRBV2,-,TRBJ2-7,-,TGTGCCGGCAGTGGGACTTGCGGTGACGAGCAGTACTTC,CAGSGTCGDEQYF
TRBV20-1,many,TRBJ2-3,TRBD2,TGCAGTGCTAGAGACGCGGGGGGACCCACAGATACGCAGTATTTT,CSARDAGGPTDTQYF
TRBV7-8,many,TRBJ2-1,TRBD2,TGTGCCAGCAGCTTAGGGGAGGCTAGCGGGACGGGGGAGCAGTTCTTC,CASSLGEASGTGEQFF
TRBV7-9,many,TRBJ1-1,-,TGTGCCAGCAGCTTAAGGAGGGGGGGAGACAACACTGAAGCTTTCTTT,CASSLRRGGDNTEAFF
TRBV7-2,many,TRBJ2-1,TRBD2,TGTGCCAGCAGCCCACCGGGACTAGCGGGGGGGCCACAGGAGCAGTTCTTC,CASSPPGLAGGPQEQFF
TRBV20-1,-,TRBJ1-1,-,TGCAGTTTTCCCCGGCGGGGGCGGGACACGGTAGCTTTCTTT,CSFPRRGRDTVAFF
TRBV5-1,many,TRBJ1-2,-,TGCGCCAGCAAACTGGAGGCAGGGTGGGGCGAGTATGGCTACACCTTC,CASKLEAGWGEYGYTF
TRBV15,-,TRBJ1-6,TRBD1,TGTGCCACCAGCAGTACGGGACAGGGCCTTTATAATTCACCCCTCCACTTT,CATSSTGQGLYNSPLHF
TRBV19,-,TRBJ2-7,-,TGTGCCAGTAGTATCGACGAGCAGTACTTC,CASSIDEQYF
TRBV5-1,many,TRBJ2-7,TRBD2,TGCGCCAGCAGCGTTCTAGCGGGGGCCGGGTACGAGCAGTACTTC,CASSVLAGAGYEQYF
TRBV7-2,-,TRBJ1-3,TRBD1,TGTGCCAGCAGCGCCTCTCCAGGGGGAAGCTCTGGAAACACCATATATTTT,CASSASPGGSSGNTIYF
TRBV15,many,TRBJ2-2,TRBD2,TGTGCCACCAGCAGAGATTGGAGCGGGGGGGGCACCGGGGAGCTGTTTTTT,CATSRDWSGGGTGELFF
TRBV7-8,few,TRBJ2-7,-,TGTGCCAGCAACTCACGGCGGGAGACAGGAACCTACGAGCAGTACTTC,CASNSRRETGTYEQYF
TRBV5-1,few,TRBJ2-7,TRBD1,TGTGCCAGCTCACCACTAAGCCGACAGGGGCCTCTGGGAGAGCAGTACTTC,CASSPLSRQGPLGEQYF
TRBV15,-,TRBJ2-7,TRBD1,TGTGCCACCAGCGATGGACAGGGTGGGAACGAGCAGTACTTC,CATSDGQGGNEQYF
TRBV15,-,TRBJ2-5,TRBD1,TGTGCCACCAGCAGAGCGACAGGGGGCCTGGGGGAGACCCAGTACTTC,CATSRATGGLGETQYF
TRBV20-1,-,TRBJ2-2,TRBD2,TGCAGTGCTCCCGGACTAGCGGGAGAAATCGGGGAGCTGTTTTTT,CSAPGLAGEIGELFF